This TCR beta chain was captured in a study of beta chain features in type 1 diabetes. About the research overall: Age, gender and cell yields were alike across patients and healthy donors. Study results and caveats: Shortening of TCRB CDR3s, moderate but significant, appeared in all four CD4+ subsets of Type 1 diabetes patients.

Expressed TCRB transcripts were sequenced, since all the RNA that had been isolated was reverse transcribed. About 3.6 million reads were obtained on average from naive, central memory and regulatory T cell samples. Using immunoSEQ multiplex PCR, the repertoire was profiled, and TCRdb retains in-frame clones only, with some absent. The sample shows 200,000 to 250,000 clones, about 70% of them seen only once. The CDR3 has 13 residues. V was clipped by 6 bases and J by 0 bases; unmatched bases: 4. Germline V gene sequence: CDR1 GTSNPN, CDR2 SVGIG (reference sequence). Only a few counts were recorded for this clone. The antigen is not known.

Sequences were obtained from naive CD4+ T cells from blood. The chain links TRBV30 to TRBJ1-1; 7 nucleotides agree with TRBD1. This clonotype was sampled from a man aged 25-45 years in good health. The CDR3 spells CACEQGMNTEAFF. Written as DNA, the CDR3 is TGTGCCTGTGAACAGGGGATGAACACTGAAGCTTTCTTT. The variable domain in full, completed from reference TRBV30 and TRBJ1-1, reads SQTIHQWPATLVQPVGSPLSLECTVEGTSNPNLYWYRQAAGRGLQLLFYSVGIGQISSEVPQNLSASRPQDRQFILSSKKLLLSDSGFYLCACEQGMNTEAFFGQGTRLTVV.